The 11 T cell receptor beta chains below all came from one sample that was sequenced in a study of T cell repertoires in cytomegalovirus infection. TCRdb re-analysed the reads in MiXCR, keeping a single row per CDR3 protein. The table lists around 85,000 distinct CDR3 sequences, 45% to 55% of them singletons. These receptors' targets are unknown. The sample in question was CD8+ T cells from cultured PBMCs, obtained from culture after CMV antigen stimulation. All receptors come from a human donor in good health (CMV status not recorded). Some clones in this sample may be carry-over from other donors' samples.

The table lists this clonotype with a few counts. V and J are TRBV12-5 and TRBJ2-1, with a weak D call TRBD2 (6 bases). Germline lookup yields CDR1 LGHNT and CDR2 FRNRAP. This CDR3 comprises 16 residues. V was clipped by 5 bases and J by 0 bases, with 14 bases between them. CDR3 region: CASGLHAGSSYNEQFF. The CDR3 DNA reads TGTGCTAGTGGTCTCCATGCGGGGAGCTCCTACAATGAGCAGTTCTTC.

This chain joins TRBV6-5 and TRBJ2-7; D uncertain. Trimming took 0 bases from V and 6 from J, leaving 9 bases between them. The CDR3 consists of 13 residues. Germline V gives CDR1 MNHEY, CDR2 SVGAGI. CDR3 protein: CASSYSRSVEQYF. CDR3 bases: TGTGCCAGCAGTTACTCGAGGTCAGTCGAGCAGTACTTC.

There are a few counts of this clonotype. The chain is built from TRBV28 and TRBJ2-7, with 8 bases aligning to TRBD2. Germline V lookup: CDR1 MDHEN, CDR2 SYDVKM. Unmatched junction bases numbered 8, after V lost 7 bases and J lost 3 bases. This CDR3 spans 14 amino acids. Here the CDR3 DNA reads TGTGCCAGCACTCCCACGGGACTAGACTACGAGCAGTACTTC. Residues: CASTPTGLDYEQYF.

This clonotype was seen more than once but under ten times. The gene calls are TRBV19 and TRBJ2-6, with D uncertain. In germline, CDR1 is LNHDA, CDR2 SQIVND (reference sequence). The CDR3 loop spans 16 amino acids. V lost 3 bases and J 0 bases, leaving 9 bases between the germline ends. The CDR3 protein is CASSISGTSGANVLTF. The DNA of the CDR3 is TGTGCCAGTAGTATCTCCGGAACCTCTGGGGCCAACGTCCTGACTTTC.

This chain links TRBV19 with TRBJ2-1; D is possibly TRBD2 (7 bases). This CDR3 has 21 amino acids. The ends were cut back, 1 base at V and 0 bases at J, with 25 bases in the middle. CDR1 and CDR2 from the germline V gene are LNHDA and SQIVND (reference sequence). The CDR3 sequence: CASSIAGGGTPTPSSYNEQFF. Here the CDR3 DNA reads TGTGCCAGTAGTATAGCGGGGGGAGGGACACCTACCCCGAGCTCCTACAATGAGCAGTTCTTC.

The chain links TRBV9 to TRBJ2-3; TRBD2 matches 8 bases. Germline V lookup: CDR1 SGDLS, CDR2 YYNGEE. V shed 3 bases, J shed 3 bases, and the junction held 9 bases outside the gene matches. This CDR3 comprises 16 residues. CDR3 in amino acids: CASSGDGGGPTDTQYF. The CDR3 bases are TGTGCCAGCAGCGGAGACGGCGGGGGGCCTACAGATACGCAGTATTTT.

There are a few counts of this clonotype. The chain carries TRBV28 and TRBJ2-4, with 7 bases lining up with TRBD2. Germline lookup yields CDR1 MDHEN and CDR2 SYDVKM. This CDR3 is 15 amino acids long. Losses at the gene ends were 6 bases for V and 7 bases for J; bases not matched to a gene: 12. This chain's CDR3 is CASSPAAGDRNIQYF. The DNA for the CDR3 is TGTGCCAGCAGCCCCGCGGCGGGAGACCGTAACATTCAGTACTTC.

This clonotype was picked up a small number of times. The chain combines TRBV7-3 with TRBJ1-1; the D is unclear. Looked up from germline, CDR1 is SGHTA and CDR2 is FQGTGA. The germline V and J ends were trimmed by 0 bases and 7 bases, with 9 bases remaining between them. The CDR3 loop spans 13 amino acids. The CDR3 protein is CASSLTSGGEAFF. The CDR3 nucleotides are TGTGCCAGCAGCTTAACGTCGGGAGGTGAAGCTTTCTTT. The entire variable domain, with the rest obtained from reference TRBV7-3 and TRBJ1-1, is as follows: GAGVSQTPSNKVTEKGKYVELRCDPISGHTALYWYRQSLGQGPEFLIYFQGTGAADDSGLPNDRFFAVRPEGSVSTLKIQRTERGDSAVYLCASSLTSGGEAFFGQGTRLTVV.

This chain connects TRBV6-1 to TRBJ2-7; 7 bases map to TRBD1. Unmatched junction bases numbered 11, after V lost 2 bases and J lost 4 bases. The germline CDR1 and CDR2 sequences are MNHNS and SASEGT. This CDR3 comprises 16 residues. CDR3 bases: TGTGCCAGCAGTGAAACGCAGGGACAGACCTTTTACGAGCAGTACTTC. Its translation is CASSETQGQTFYEQYF.

The chain recombines TRBV7-3 with TRBJ2-7; unclear D gene. Trimming removed 1 base from V and 4 bases from J, with 8 bases in between. CDR1 SGHTA and CDR2 FQGTGA come from the germline V gene. This CDR3 comprises 13 residues. CDR3 sequence (DNA): TGTGCCAGCAGCTTAAACCTGGGGTACGAGCAGTACTTC. Its protein is CASSLNLGYEQYF.

This clonotype occurred a few times. The chain links TRBV19 to TRBJ1-6; D gene unclear. The ends were cut back, 3 bases at V and 3 bases at J, with 9 bases in the middle. Germline V gene lookup returns CDR1 LNHDA and CDR2 SQIVND (reference sequence). The CDR3 covers 15 residues. CDR3 coding DNA: TGTGCCAGTAGTATGAGGAGTCACTATAATTCACCCCTCCACTTT. Its translation: CASSMRSHYNSPLHF.